This passage covers 19 T cell receptor beta chains from one sample sequenced in a study of cytomegalovirus exposure and HLA in healthy donors (dated by TCRdb to between 2016 and 2019). Libraries were made using the immunoSEQ multiplex PCR assay. For the multiplex PCR, a mixture combining 60 forward primers for TCR Vbeta segments and 13 reverse primers for TCR Jbeta segments was used. Not all clones reach the TCRdb copy of this immuneACCESS table, which keeps in-frame sequences only. Checked studies attribute under half of the gap to unresolved V genes and leave the rest unexplained. Recorded for this sample are roughly 180,000 clones; about four fifths of them occurred a single time. Clones ranked in the top ten supply approximately 0.8% of the sample. The sequencing sample was made of PBMCs. The receptor set was obtained from a woman aged 18-35 years in good health and CMV-seronegative.

This clone has just a few counts. The chain uses TRBV5-4 and TRBJ1-3; maybe TRBD1 (5 bases). CDR1 is SGHNT, CDR2 YYREEE, per germline (reference sequence). The CDR3 is 16 residues long. Trimming removed 4 bases from V and 0 bases from J, with 14 bases in between. The CDR3 reads CASSRGGWTSGNTIYF. CDR3 DNA: TGTGCCAGCAGCCGGGGGGGGTGGACCTCTGGAAACACCATATATTTT.

The chain recombines TRBV11-2 with TRBJ1-4; 11 bases are shared with TRBD1. V lost 6 bases and J lost 5; bases outside the gene matches: 5. CDR3 size: 15 residues. Germline CDR1 SGHAT, CDR2 FQNNGV. CDR3 DNA sequence: TGTGCCAGCAGGGACAGGGGGCGCGGAAATGAAAAACTGTTTTTT. Translating gives CASRDRGRGNEKLFF.

V is TRBV19 and J is TRBJ2-7; 13 bases fit TRBD2. The CDR3 is 16 residues long. The germline V gene encodes CDR1 LNHDA and CDR2 SQIVND (reference sequence). V lost 5 bases and J lost 0; bases outside the gene matches: 4. This CDR3 is CASSAGLAGLSYEQYF. The CDR3 DNA sequence: TGTGCCAGTAGTGCGGGACTAGCGGGACTCTCCTACGAGCAGTACTTC.

This clone has just a few counts. The chain is built from TRBV25-1 and TRBJ2-2; tentative D call: TRBD2 (7 bases). The CDR3 totals 16 residues. CDR1 MGHDK and CDR2 SYGVNS come from the germline V gene. Between the trimmed V and J ends, which lost 5 bases and 4 bases, there was a span of 17 bases. The CDR3 region has the DNA TGTGCCAGCAGTCACCTGGGAGGGGGTTCCACCGGGGAGCTGTTTTTT. This translates into CASSHLGGGSTGELFF.

This chain links TRBV19 with TRBJ2-1, with 9 positions matching TRBD2. The CDR3 consists of 15 residues. Germline V gene data show CDR1 as LNHDA and CDR2 as SQIVND (reference sequence). The ends lost 6 bases at V and 0 bases at J; junction bases unmatched: 3. Written as DNA, the CDR3 is TGTGCCAGTAGAAAGACTAGCGGCTCCTACAATGAGCAGTTCTTC. Residues: CASRKTSGSYNEQFF.

As for this clone: Additional DNA sequences in this sample encode the identical CDR3. The V gene is TRBV4-2, the J gene TRBJ2-7; D is uncertain. Germline V gives CDR1 LGHNA, CDR2 YNFKEQ. This CDR3 is built from 11 residues. V was shortened by 4 bases and J by 3 bases, with 4 bases between the two germline ends. DNA of the CDR3: TGTGCCAGCAGCCCCGGCTACGAGCAGTACTTC. Its translation is CASSPGYEQYF.

V and J are TRBV28 and TRBJ1-2, with D perhaps matching TRBD1 (6 bases). Trimming pared 2 bases from V and 0 bases from J, leaving 10 bases between. The germline CDR1 and CDR2 sequences are MDHEN and SYDVKM. CDR3 length: 15 amino acids. The CDR3 sequence: CASSLKDRSNYGYTF. The CDR3, as DNA: TGTGCCAGCAGTTTAAAGGACAGATCTAACTATGGCTACACCTTC.

In regard to this clone: This sample includes further DNA sequences coding for the same CDR3. The chain links TRBV7-2 to TRBJ1-1, with D possibly matching TRBD1 (5 bases). Germline values: CDR1 SGHTA, CDR2 FQGNSA. Trimming took off 2 bases at V and 2 bases at J, with 6 bases between the two ends. The CDR3 sequence is 13 residues long. This CDR3 is CASSLRGNTEAFF. CDR3 sequence (DNA): TGTGCCAGCAGCTTAAGGGGAAACACTGAAGCTTTCTTT.

The rearrangement joins TRBV15 to TRBJ2-7; 7 positions agree with TRBD2. Germline trimming cut 1 base from V and 0 bases from J; bases unmatched to any gene: 3. CDR3 length equals 15 residues. Germline CDR1 is LNHNV and CDR2 is YYDKDF (reference sequence). CDR3 DNA: TGTGCCACCAGCAGAGGGGTAGCGGGCTCCTACGAGCAGTACTTC. Protein: CATSRGVAGSYEQYF.

The J gene is TRBJ2-7, the V gene TRBV7-2, with 8 bases matching TRBD2. V shed 1 base, J shed 5 bases, and the junction held 10 bases outside the gene matches. This CDR3 has 16 amino acids. Germline CDR1 is SGHTA and CDR2 is FQGNSA. CDR3 coding DNA: TGTGCCAGCAGCTTAGTCGGCTCGGGGGGGGGCCACGAGCAGTACTTC. Translating it yields CASSLVGSGGGHEQYF.

The chain has TRBV28 and TRBJ2-7, with D maybe TRBD2 (5 bases). The CDR3 has 13 residues. Germline-derived CDR1 and CDR2 are MDHEN and SYDVKM. With 5 bases removed from V and 2 bases from J, the gap between germline ends came to 10 bases. CDR3 DNA sequence: TGTGCCAGCAGTGAGCGGCCCCCCTACGAGCAGTACTTC. It translates to CASSERPPYEQYF. Filled out from reference TRBV28 and TRBJ2-7, the complete variable domain reads DVKVTQSSRYLVKRTGEKVFLECVQDMDHENMFWYRQDPGLGLRLIYFSYDVKMKEKGDIPEGYSVSREKKERFSLILESASTNQTSMYLCASSERPPYEQYFGPGTRLTVT.

The CDR3: CATSWGGHNIFSGANVLTF. DNA for the CDR3: TGTGCCACCTCCTGGGGAGGACACAATATTTTCTCTGGGGCCAACGTCCTGACTTTC. The chain joins TRBV19 to TRBJ2-6; tentatively, D is TRBD2 (6 bases). The V gene lost 10 bases and the J gene lost 0 bases, with 25 bases spanning the gap. This CDR3 is built from 19 residues. CDR1 LNHDA and CDR2 SQIVND come from the germline V gene (reference sequence).

This chain connects TRBV29-1 to TRBJ2-5; possible D gene TRBD1, 5 bases. The CDR3 is made up of 15 amino acids. Germline V lookup: CDR1 SQVTM, CDR2 ANQGSEA. V was cut by 6 bases and J by 5 bases, with 22 bases left in between. CDR3 residues: CSVMAILQVSETQYF. In DNA, the CDR3 is TGCAGCGTCATGGCGATACTACAGGTTTCCGAGACCCAGTACTTC.

V usage is TRBV2 and J usage is TRBJ2-1, with D tentatively TRBD1 (5 bases). The CDR3 spans 15 residues. The germline V gene has CDR1 SNHLY and CDR2 FYNNEI. Trimming removed 6 bases at V and 0 bases at J, with 12 bases between. As DNA, the CDR3 is TGTGCCAGCAGCCACGACAGCAACTCCTACAATGAGCAGTTCTTC. Encoded protein: CASSHDSNSYNEQFF.

Here the CDR3 DNA reads TGTGCCAGGTGGTTCGTGCTAGTGGAGGATCAGCCCCAGCATTTT. Protein product: CARWFVLVEDQPQHF. The chain recombines TRBV6-1 with TRBJ1-5; D is undetermined. From germline, CDR1 is MNHNS and CDR2 SASEGT. The CDR3 covers 15 residues. V dropped 9 bases and J dropped 5 bases, with 20 bases sitting between them.

The chain employs TRBV7-9 and TRBJ2-7, with D possibly TRBD1 on 6 matching bases. V lost 5 bases and J 0 bases, leaving 14 bases between the germline ends. CDR3 length equals 15 residues. Germline assignment: CDR1 SEHNR and CDR2 FQNEAQ (reference sequence). The CDR3 DNA sequence: TGTGCCAGCAGCCTTACAGGGTCAGGCTCCTACGAGCAGTACTTC. Translation gives CASSLTGSGSYEQYF. The whole variable domain, filled in from reference TRBV7-9 and TRBJ2-7, reads DTGVSQNPRHKITKRGQNVTFRCDPISEHNRLYWYRQTLGQGPEFLTYFQNEAQLEKSRLLSDRFSAERPKGSFSTLEIQRTEQGDSAMYLCASSLTGSGSYEQYFGPGTRLTVT.

The V gene is TRBV5-1, the J gene TRBJ2-2; weak D call: TRBD2 (5 bases). V dropped 2 bases and J dropped 0 bases, with 8 bases sitting between them. CDR3 length: 15 amino acids. Germline CDR1 and CDR2: SGHRS and YFSETQ. CDR3 protein: CASSLIGTNTGELFF. The CDR3 DNA reads as TGCGCCAGCAGCTTAATCGGGACGAACACCGGGGAGCTGTTTTTT.

V and J are TRBV7-9 and TRBJ2-1, with TRBD2 matching 12 bases. Germline V gene lookup returns CDR1 SEHNR and CDR2 FQNEAQ (reference sequence). This CDR3 has 16 residues. V shed 5 bases, J shed 4 bases, and the junction held 6 bases outside the gene matches. In nucleotides, the CDR3 is TGTGCCAGCAGCGGGGGCGGACTAGCGGGATACAATGAGCAGTTCTTC. Its protein product is CASSGGGLAGYNEQFF.

The gene calls are TRBV7-2 and TRBJ2-7; the D gene is possibly TRBD1 (6 bases). Deletions cut 1 base from V and 3 bases from J, with 10 bases between. Per germline, CDR1 SGHTA and CDR2 FQGNSA. This CDR3 contains 14 residues. The CDR3: CASSLGQEVYEQYF. The DNA of the CDR3 is TGTGCCAGCAGCTTAGGACAGGAGGTCTACGAGCAGTACTTC.